This T cell receptor beta chain was found in a study of blood T cell repertoires in COVID-19. Turning to the study itself: Collection of acute and convalescent COVID-19 samples took place in the United States, Italy and Spain.

Using immunoSEQ multiplex PCR, the repertoire was profiled, and TCRdb retains in-frame clones only, with some absent. Of about 160,000 clones listed, around 84% are singletons. The germline CDR1 and CDR2 sequences are SGHAT and FQDESV (reference sequence). The CDR3 spans 15 residues. With 5 bases clipped from V and 5 bases from J, the junction kept 8 bases outside the gene matches. This sequence joins TRBV11-1 and TRBJ1-5; 8 nucleotides align to TRBD1. Material for sequencing was peripheral blood. The receptor comes from a human donor with acute or convalescent COVID-19. The donor label of this sample is uncertain. The CDR3 region is CASSIGQGGDQPQHF. DNA of the CDR3: TGTGCCAGCAGCATTGGACAGGGAGGGGATCAGCCCCAGCATTTT.